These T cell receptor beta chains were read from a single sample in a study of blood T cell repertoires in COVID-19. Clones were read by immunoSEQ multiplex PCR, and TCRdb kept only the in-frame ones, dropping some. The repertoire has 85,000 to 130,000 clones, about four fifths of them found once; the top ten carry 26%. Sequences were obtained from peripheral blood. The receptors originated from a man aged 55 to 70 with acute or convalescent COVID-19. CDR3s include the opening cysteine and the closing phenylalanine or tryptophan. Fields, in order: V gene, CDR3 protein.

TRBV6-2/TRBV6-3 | CASSYFRGVRNEQFF
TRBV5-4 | CASSPRDRGEETQYF
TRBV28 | CASSTLGGIDSYEQYF
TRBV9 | CASSVSRGTGGGEQFF
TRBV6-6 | CAISVAGSNQPQHF
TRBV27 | CASSSGQGISSPLHF
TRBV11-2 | CASSLGAGGLYGYTF
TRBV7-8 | CASSPRASQIYSNQPQHF
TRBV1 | CTSSQELGTSGRADEQFF
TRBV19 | CASSSPGQGHEQYF
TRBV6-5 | CATRGADSRNYGYTF
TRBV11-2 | CASSSYRGLNNEQFF
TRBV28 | CASSTLGGINSYEQYF
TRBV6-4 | CASSPTSGSAGELFF
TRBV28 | CASSPRQSAISQPQHF
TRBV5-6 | CASSATGINQPQHF
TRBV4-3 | CASSQDPTDREAFF
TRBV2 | CASWELGNTEAFF
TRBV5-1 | CASSQGQGNTIYF
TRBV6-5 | CASSYRQRNTEAFF
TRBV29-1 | CSVDLTGGFYNEQFF
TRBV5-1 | CASSFLTGGSEQYF
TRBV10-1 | CASSELDKGQIEAFF